Presented here are 16 T cell receptor beta chains from one specimen sequenced in a study of cytomegalovirus exposure and HLA in healthy donors. It was with 60 Vbeta and 13 Jbeta primers that the PCR ran. The data were produced by immunoSEQ multiplex PCR, yet TCRdb's version contains in-frame clones alone and is incomplete. The table shows about 190,000 clones, with roughly 79% occurring only once. Sample: PBMCs. These receptors all stem from a young woman in good health and CMV-seronegative.

This clone was seen only once. The J gene is TRBJ1-1, the V gene TRBV11-2, with a possible D match to TRBD1 (5 bases). The CDR3 is 13 residues long. Germline lookup yields CDR1 SGHAT and CDR2 FQNNGV. V lost 4 bases to trimming and J lost 8 bases, with 14 bases between them. This CDR3 is CASSSPGEAEAFF. CDR3 sequence (DNA): TGTGCCAGCAGCTCCCCGGGGGAAGCAGAAGCTTTCTTT.

This rearrangement joins TRBV7-6 to TRBJ2-1; D is perhaps TRBD1 (6 bases). This CDR3 is 17 amino acids long. Trimming left V 4 bases short and J 4 bases short, with 20 bases between. Germline assignment: CDR1 SGHVS and CDR2 FNYEAQ. CDR3 loop: CASSSKTGTYDYNEQFF. The DNA for the CDR3 is TGTGCCAGCAGCTCAAAGACCGGGACATACGATTACAATGAGCAGTTCTTC.

As regards this clone: This sample also contains other DNA sequences that code for the same CDR3. The chain carries TRBV6-6 and TRBJ2-7; 7 bases are a match to TRBD1. The CDR3 runs 13 residues. J gave up 3 bases and V 5 bases, and 4 bases lay outside the gene matches. The V gene's germline CDR1 is MNHNY and CDR2 SVGAGI (reference sequence). The CDR3 DNA sequence: TGTGCCAGCAGTCCGGGACAGATCTACGAGCAGTACTTC. Translating gives CASSPGQIYEQYF.

This clone was counted between two and nine times. This sequence joins TRBV6-1 and TRBJ2-2, with 7 nucleotides matching TRBD2. Trimming at V came to 4 bases and at J to 3 bases, leaving 5 bases not matched to a gene. In germline, CDR1 is MNHNS, CDR2 SASEGT. The CDR3 runs 15 residues. CDR3 residues: CASSGTSADTGELFF. The CDR3 DNA reads TGTGCCAGCAGTGGAACTAGCGCAGACACCGGGGAGCTGTTTTTT.

The rearrangement uses TRBV10-2 and TRBJ1-5; 8 nucleotides align to TRBD1. J gave up 6 bases and V 1 base, and 11 bases lay outside the gene matches. In germline, CDR1 is WSHSY, CDR2 SAAADI. This CDR3 has 17 residues. The CDR3 sequence is CASSELPSGGRGQPQHF. The DNA for the CDR3 is TGCGCCAGCAGTGAGTTGCCCTCAGGGGGCCGGGGTCAGCCCCAGCATTTT.

This clone came up once. The chain joins TRBV5-1 to TRBJ1-3; 9 bases match TRBD1. The V segment lost 0 bases and the J segment 2 bases; nucleotides outside the gene matches: 15. The CDR3 is 20 amino acids. CDR1 and CDR2 from the germline V gene are SGHRS and YFSETQ. CDR3 loop: CASSLVGTGSQLSAGNTIYF. The CDR3 bases are TGCGCCAGCAGCTTGGTAGGGACAGGGTCCCAATTATCGGCTGGAAACACCATATATTTT.

The V gene is TRBV5-4, the J gene TRBJ1-1; D is unresolved. The V gene's germline CDR1 is SGHNT and CDR2 YYREEE (reference sequence). There are 12 residues in the CDR3. Trimming removed 3 bases at V and 3 bases at J, with 6 bases between. The CDR3 loop reads CASSWGDTEAFF. DNA of the CDR3: TGTGCCAGCAGCTGGGGAGACACTGAAGCTTTCTTT.

V and J are TRBV19 and TRBJ1-5, with D possibly TRBD1 on 6 matching bases. The germline CDR1 and CDR2 sequences are LNHDA and SQIVND (reference sequence). The germline V and J ends were trimmed by 8 bases and 6 bases, with 14 bases remaining between them. The CDR3 runs 13 residues. Here the CDR3 DNA reads TGTGCCAGTTCGCAGGGGCAGGCTCAGCCCCAGCATTTT. Residues: CASSQGQAQPQHF.

A few counts support this clone. The chain links TRBV29-1 to TRBJ2-3; D is unresolved. CDR1 is SQVTM, CDR2 ANQGSEA, per germline. The CDR3 extends over 12 amino acids. Between the trimmed V and J ends, which lost 7 bases and 2 bases, there was a span of 10 bases. The DNA for the CDR3 is TGCAGCGCCAGAGACTCCACAGATACGCAGTATTTT. This gives the protein CSARDSTDTQYF.

This chain connects TRBV14 to TRBJ1-1; no clear D. Germline V gene data show CDR1 as SGHDN and CDR2 as FVKESK. The V and J ends lost 5 bases and 1 base respectively, with 14 bases between them. The CDR3 is made up of 15 amino acids. CDR3 DNA: TGTGCCAGCAGCAACAATCGGGGTGGGAACACTGAAGCTTTCTTT. Residues: CASSNNRGGNTEAFF.

The chain has TRBV7-3 and TRBJ1-1; unclear D gene. The length of the CDR3 is 17 residues. Germline V lookup: CDR1 SGHTA, CDR2 FQGTGA. Trimming removed 0 bases at V and 0 bases at J, with 14 bases between. The CDR3 DNA is TGTGCCAGCAGCTTAACGCACCCAGCACAGCTGAACACTGAAGCTTTCTTT. Amino acid sequence: CASSLTHPAQLNTEAFF.

V and J are TRBV7-8 and TRBJ1-5, with D maybe TRBD1 (6 bases). Trimming stripped 2 bases from V and 2 bases from J, with 10 bases between. Germline CDR1 SGHVS, CDR2 FQNEAQ. The CDR3 is 15 residues long. Written as DNA, the CDR3 is TGTGCCAGCAGCTTAACAGGGATGGGCAATCAGCCCCAGCATTTT. Its translation: CASSLTGMGNQPQHF. Full variable domain (rest looked up from reference TRBV7-8 and TRBJ1-5): GAGVSQSPRYKVAKRGQDVALRCDPISGHVSLFWYQQALGQGPEFLTYFQNEAQLDKSGLPSDRFFAERPEGSVSTLKIQRTQQEDSAVYLCASSLTGMGNQPQHFGDGTRLSIL.

This clone has more than one count but fewer than ten. The chain recombines TRBV9 with TRBJ2-3; perhaps TRBD2 as D (6 bases). The CDR3 runs to 16 residues. V was clipped by 0 bases and J by 0 bases, with 11 bases between them. Germline values: CDR1 SGDLS, CDR2 YYNGEE. The CDR3 DNA reads as TGTGCCAGCAGCGTAGTGGGCGGGATGAGCACAGATACGCAGTATTTT. This sequence encodes CASSVVGGMSTDTQYF.

The rearrangement uses TRBV28 and TRBJ1-5, with 10 bases fitting TRBD1. In germline, CDR1 is MDHEN, CDR2 SYDVKM. The CDR3 is 16 amino acids. J was trimmed by 0 bases and V by 5 bases; bases with no gene match: 4. The CDR3 is CASSGDRGRSNQPQHF. CDR3 DNA: TGTGCCAGCAGTGGGGACAGGGGTCGTAGCAATCAGCCCCAGCATTTT. The full variable domain, completed using reference TRBV28 and TRBJ1-5, is DVKVTQSSRYLVKRTGEKVFLECVQDMDHENMFWYRQDPGLGLRLIYFSYDVKMKEKGDIPEGYSVSREKKERFSLILESASTNQTSMYLCASSGDRGRSNQPQHFGDGTRLSIL.

The CDR3 sequence is CASSSGSYEQYF. The CDR3 coding sequence is TGCGCCAGCAGTTCAGGTAGCTACGAGCAGTACTTC. The rearrangement uses TRBV10-1 and TRBJ2-7; no definite D call. Germline-derived CDR1 and CDR2 are WNHNN and SYGVQD (reference sequence). Trimming left V 5 bases short and J 3 bases short, with 8 bases between. CDR3 length: 12 residues.

This clone was detected only a few times. For the CDR3, the DNA is TGTGCCAGCAGCCAAGATAGGACAGGGGGGCGAGAAAAACTGTTTTTT. Encoded protein: CASSQDRTGGREKLFF. The chain joins TRBV14 to TRBJ1-4, with 10 bases that match TRBD1. From germline, CDR1 is SGHDN and CDR2 FVKESK. Losses at the gene ends were 0 bases for V and 8 bases for J; bases not matched to a gene: 6. The CDR3 is 16 amino acids.